This T cell receptor (beta chain) was sequenced in a study of PD-1 blockade in classical Hodgkin lymphoma. Study results and limitations: By C4D1, diversity of CD4+ TCRs had risen significantly, whereas that of CD8+ TCRs had not.

Each and every patient relapsed after autologous stem cell transplantation, and patients got differing brentuximab vedotin exposure. Comment on this clone: Antigen unknown.

Method: immunoSEQ multiplex PCR; TCRdb's copy keeps in-frame clones and lacks some. The sample has about 75,000 clones, about 92% seen once; the top ten hold under 9.5%. This CDR3 is 14 amino acids long. CDR1 is LNHDA, CDR2 SQIVND, per germline (reference sequence). After removal of 6 bases from V and 6 bases from J, the junction contained 7 bases not matched to a gene. The clonotype was recovered from a human donor with classical Hodgkin lymphoma. Material: peripheral blood mononuclear cells (PBMCs), obtained at baseline. The chain links TRBV19 to TRBJ1-2, with TRBD1 identical over 10 bases. DNA for the CDR3: TGTGCCAGTAGGGGGGGACAGGGGTCCGATGGCTACACCTTC. Its protein product is CASRGGQGSDGYTF.